Each of the 30 T cell receptor beta chains below was sequenced from the same sample in a study of cytomegalovirus exposure and HLA in healthy donors. Primers: 60 Vbeta forward and 13 Jbeta reverse. The data were produced by immunoSEQ multiplex PCR, yet TCRdb's version contains in-frame clones alone and is incomplete. This sample lists 35,000 to 50,000 clones; its ten largest clones have 3.2%. Sequencing was performed on PBMCs. These receptors were taken from a woman aged 25 to 39 in good health and CMV-seropositive.

J is TRBJ1-1 and V is TRBV28, with 7 bases lining up with TRBD1. The junction had 5 bases not matched to a gene; V was cut back by 10 bases and J by 0 bases. Germline V CDR1 and CDR2: MDHEN, SYDVKM. The CDR3 spans 13 residues. The CDR3 DNA is TGTGCCACCGACAGGGTCTTGAACACTGAAGCTTTCTTT. This translates into CATDRVLNTEAFF.

The chain recombines TRBV11-2 with TRBJ2-7; no clear D gene. This CDR3 comprises 11 residues. V was shortened by 4 bases and J by 3 bases, with 4 bases between the two germline ends. The germline V gene has CDR1 SGHAT and CDR2 FQNNGV. This chain's CDR3 is CASSSLYEQYF. DNA of the CDR3: TGTGCCAGCAGCTCCCTCTACGAGCAGTACTTC. The full variable domain, completed using reference TRBV11-2 and TRBJ2-7, is EAGVAQSPRYKIIEKRQSVAFWCNPISGHATLYWYQQILGQGPKLLIQFQNNGVVDDSQLPKDRFSAERLKGVDSTLKIQPAKLEDSAVYLCASSSLYEQYFGPGTRLTVT.

V gene TRBV14 combines with J gene TRBJ2-7; TRBD1 matches 8 bases. V gave up 6 bases and J gave up 4 bases; unmatched junction bases: 8. This CDR3 has 14 amino acids. Germline V CDR1 and CDR2: SGHDN, FVKESK. DNA for the CDR3: TGTGCCAGCAGGCCCGGGACAGGAAGGTACGAGCAGTACTTC. Its protein is CASRPGTGRYEQYF.

The chain is built from TRBV5-4 and TRBJ2-2, with D possibly TRBD1 on 5 matching bases. The CDR3 covers 15 residues. Germline V gives CDR1 SGHNT, CDR2 YYREEE (reference sequence). Trimming pared 2 bases from V and 1 base from J, leaving 9 bases between. The CDR3 here is CASSFQGRNTGELFF. As DNA, the CDR3 is TGTGCCAGCAGCTTCCAGGGCCGGAACACCGGGGAGCTGTTTTTT.

The V and J genes are TRBV6-1 and TRBJ1-5, with 7 bases lining up with TRBD1. With 2 bases clipped from V and 6 bases from J, the junction kept 4 bases outside the gene matches. The CDR3 length is 14 residues. Looked up from germline, CDR1 is MNHNS and CDR2 is SASEGT. The CDR3 loop reads CASSERGGGQPQHF. For the CDR3, the DNA is TGTGCCAGCAGTGAAAGAGGGGGCGGTCAGCCCCAGCATTTT.

The gene calls are TRBV19 and TRBJ1-1; 10 positions match TRBD1. The CDR3 is made up of 16 amino acids. Trimming took 5 bases from V and 4 from J; bases not matched to a gene: 10. Germline V CDR1 and CDR2: LNHDA, SQIVND (reference sequence). The CDR3 loop is CASSRQGARRSTEAFF. DNA of the CDR3: TGTGCCAGTAGTCGACAGGGGGCTCGGAGGAGCACTGAAGCTTTCTTT.

V is TRBV18 and J is TRBJ2-7; 7 nucleotides align to TRBD1. The CDR3 contains 13 residues. Trimming at V came to 10 bases and at J to 0 bases, leaving 6 bases not matched to a gene. The V gene's germline CDR1 is KGHSH and CDR2 LQKENI. For the CDR3, the DNA is TGTGCCACCTCCGGGACAGACTCCTACGAGCAGTACTTC. The encoded protein is CATSGTDSYEQYF.

CDR3 loop: CASSETGGPETQYF. In DNA form, the CDR3 reads TGTGCCAGCAGTGAAACGGGGGGGCCTGAGACCCAGTACTTC. This chain joins TRBV2 and TRBJ2-5; 8 bases are shared with TRBD2. This CDR3 has 14 amino acids. Germline CDR1 SNHLY, CDR2 FYNNEI. V lost 2 bases to trimming and J lost 5 bases; unmatched junction nucleotides: 4.

The gene calls are TRBV28 and TRBJ1-2; tentatively, D is TRBD1 (6 bases). The V gene's germline CDR1 is MDHEN and CDR2 SYDVKM. The CDR3 covers 13 residues. The ends were cut back, 6 bases at V and 3 bases at J, with 11 bases in the middle. DNA of the CDR3: TGTGCCAGCAGCGTACAGGGAGACTATGGCTACACCTTC. This codes for CASSVQGDYGYTF.

The chain recombines TRBV9 with TRBJ2-1; 8 bases match TRBD1. The trim removed 3 bases at V and 2 bases at J, leaving 4 bases unmatched. Germline CDR1 is SGDLS and CDR2 is YYNGEE. This CDR3 is 15 amino acids long. CDR3 DNA sequence: TGTGCCAGCAGCGAACGACAGGGGCCCTACAATGAGCAGTTCTTC. It translates to CASSERQGPYNEQFF. Supplemented by reference TRBV9 and TRBJ2-1, the full variable domain reads DSGVTQTPKHLITATGQRVTLRCSPRSGDLSVYWYQQSLDQGLQFLIQYYNGEERAKGNILERFSAQQFPDLHSELNLSSLELGDSALYFCASSERQGPYNEQFFGPGTRLTVL.

V and J are TRBV15 and TRBJ2-7; TRBD2 matches at 7 bases. Germline V gene lookup returns CDR1 LNHNV and CDR2 YYDKDF (reference sequence). The CDR3 has 15 residues. The ends lost 0 bases at V and 7 bases at J; junction bases unmatched: 9. CDR3 DNA sequence: TGTGCCACCAGCAGAGATAGGCTCGGGGGGACGGAGCAGTACTTC. Its translation: CATSRDRLGGTEQYF. The variable domain in full, with the rest retrieved from reference TRBV15 and TRBJ2-7, is DAMVIQNPRYQVTQFGKPVTLSCSQTLNHNVMYWYQQKSSQAPKLLFHYYDKDFNNEADTPDNFQSRRPNTSFCFLDIRSPGLGDTAMYLCATSRDRLGGTEQYFGPGTRLTVT.

The chain employs TRBV5-1 and TRBJ2-7, with a tentative D call TRBD2 (7 bases). The CDR3 consists of 15 residues. V lost 5 bases to trimming and J lost 0 bases, with 15 bases between them. In germline, CDR1 is SGHRS, CDR2 YFSETQ. CDR3 in amino acids: CASSIGGGHSYEQYF. The CDR3 region has the DNA TGCGCCAGCAGTATTGGGGGGGGGCACTCCTACGAGCAGTACTTC.

The V gene is TRBV7-6, the J gene TRBJ2-3; tentatively, D is TRBD1 (5 bases). The CDR3 loop spans 12 amino acids. Trimming removed 5 bases from V and 6 bases from J, with 9 bases in between. CDR1 SGHVS and CDR2 FNYEAQ come from the germline V gene. In nucleotides, the CDR3 is TGTGCCAGCAGCCCGAACAGGGATACGCAGTATTTT. Translation: CASSPNRDTQYF.

The gene calls are TRBV6-6 and TRBJ2-1; 11 nucleotides align to TRBD1. Trimming took 6 bases from V and 6 from J; bases not matched to a gene: 4. The CDR3 sequence is 14 residues long. The germline V gene has CDR1 MNHNY and CDR2 SVGAGI (reference sequence). The CDR3 DNA follows: TGTGCCAGCAGACCCGGGACAGGGGGCAATGAGCAGTTCTTC. It is translated as CASRPGTGGNEQFF.

The V gene is TRBV9, the J gene TRBJ2-5; D gene unclear. The CDR3 contains 15 residues. The germline V gene encodes CDR1 SGDLS and CDR2 YYNGEE. V was shortened by 2 bases and J by 4 bases, with 15 bases between the two germline ends. Here the CDR3 DNA reads TGTGCCAGCAGCGTCTCGTTAAGTCACTCAGAGACCCAGTACTTC. It specifies CASSVSLSHSETQYF.

The chain carries TRBV19 and TRBJ1-1; D uncertain. The V and J ends lost 5 bases and 1 base respectively, with 8 bases between them. The CDR3 length is 13 residues. Germline values: CDR1 LNHDA, CDR2 SQIVND (reference sequence). The CDR3 protein is CASSSQTNTEAFF. DNA for the CDR3: TGTGCCAGTAGTTCACAAACGAACACTGAAGCTTTCTTT.

The chain carries TRBV7-2 and TRBJ2-7; D is perhaps TRBD2 (5 bases). V dropped 3 bases and J dropped 4 bases, with 7 bases sitting between them. Germline V lookup: CDR1 SGHTA, CDR2 FQGNSA. The CDR3 is 12 amino acids. CDR3 residues: CASSFSAYEQYF. The CDR3 region has the DNA TGTGCCAGCAGCTTTAGCGCATACGAGCAGTACTTC. The full variable domain, in which reference TRBV7-2 and TRBJ2-7 provide the parts outside the CDR3, is GAGVSQSPSNKVTEKGKDVELRCDPISGHTALYWYRQSLGQGLEFLIYFQGNSAPDKSGLPSDRFSAERTGGSVSTLTIQRTQQEDSAVYLCASSFSAYEQYFGPGTRLTVT.

The chain carries TRBV7-2 and TRBJ1-6, with TRBD1 matching 9 bases. Per germline, CDR1 SGHTA and CDR2 FQGNSA. Trimming at V came to 2 bases and at J to 9 bases, leaving 8 bases not matched to a gene. This CDR3 comprises 16 residues. CDR3 DNA sequence: TGTGCCAGCAGCTTAAAGGGCGACAGGGGGATTTCACCCCTCCACTTT. Translating it yields CASSLKGDRGISPLHF.

V and J are TRBV6-4 and TRBJ1-1; D gene uncertain. The CDR3 length is 10 residues. The germline gives CDR1 MRHNA, CDR2 SNTAGT. The ends were cut back, 8 bases at V and 7 bases at J, with 8 bases in the middle. CDR3 region: CASRLREAFF. The CDR3 region has the DNA TGTGCCAGCCGATTGCGTGAAGCTTTCTTT.

The chain is built from TRBV4-1 and TRBJ2-7; TRBD2 matches 9 bases. V was pared by 0 bases and J by 3 bases, with 6 bases of the junction left unmatched. The CDR3 is 16 residues long. The germline V gene encodes CDR1 MGHRA and CDR2 YSYEKL. The CDR3 here is CASSQEAPSGVYEQYF. CDR3 coding DNA: TGCGCCAGCAGCCAAGAAGCCCCTAGCGGGGTCTACGAGCAGTACTTC.

The rearrangement joins TRBV2 to TRBJ1-3, with 7 bases matching TRBD1. V trimming: 8 bases; J trimming: 0 bases; junction bases outside the gene matches: 7. The CDR3 has 15 residues. Per the germline V gene, CDR1 is SNHLY and CDR2 is FYNNEI. CDR3: CASSGQPISGNTIYF. The CDR3, as DNA: TGTGCCAGCTCGGGACAGCCGATCTCTGGAAACACCATATATTTT.

The V call is TRBV27, the J call TRBJ2-7; TRBD1 matches at 8 bases. The CDR3 is 14 amino acids. Germline assignment: CDR1 MNHEY and CDR2 SMNVEV (reference sequence). J lost 1 base, V lost 6 bases, and 5 bases had no gene match. The CDR3 nucleotides read TGTGCCAGCAGCAACGGACAGGGATCCTACGAGCAGTACTTC. This gives the protein CASSNGQGSYEQYF.

The chain combines TRBV19 with TRBJ1-5, with 8 bases identical to TRBD1. The germline gives CDR1 LNHDA, CDR2 SQIVND (reference sequence). V dropped 4 bases and J dropped 1; count of bases not matched to a gene: 6. CDR3 length: 16 residues. CDR3 sequence: CASSTDRDRSNQPQHF. The CDR3 coding sequence is TGTGCCAGTAGTACGGACAGGGATCGAAGCAATCAGCCCCAGCATTTT.

The rearrangement uses TRBV19 and TRBJ1-5; TRBD1 might be the D (6 bases). Germline-derived CDR1 and CDR2 are LNHDA and SQIVND (reference sequence). The CDR3 totals 18 residues. Trimming shortened V by 4 bases and J by 2 bases, and 21 bases separated the two germline ends. The CDR3 nucleotides read TGTGCCAGTAGTAAGGGGGTAAGCGCGGGGGTTCGCAATCAGCCCCAGCATTTT. It yields the protein CASSKGVSAGVRNQPQHF.

V usage is TRBV5-4 and J usage is TRBJ2-1, with 13 positions matching TRBD2. V was clipped by 3 bases and J by 5 bases; unmatched bases: 5. The CDR3 extends over 16 amino acids. Germline CDR1 reads SGHNT; CDR2 reads YYREEE (reference sequence). CDR3 sequence reads: CASSYGTSGTDNEQFF. DNA of the CDR3: TGTGCCAGCAGCTACGGGACTAGCGGGACCGACAATGAGCAGTTCTTC. Full variable domain (rest looked up from reference TRBV5-4 and TRBJ2-1): ETGVTQSPTHLIKTRGQQVTLRCSSQSGHNTVSWYQQALGQGPQFIFQYYREEENGRGNFPPRFSGLQFPNYSSELNVNALELDDSALYLCASSYGTSGTDNEQFFGPGTRLTVL.

This CDR3 is CAMSRDLTEAFF. In DNA, the CDR3 is TGTGCCATGTCTCGGGATCTCACTGAAGCTTTCTTT. The chain joins TRBV10-3 to TRBJ1-1; D call uncertain. CDR1 ENHRY and CDR2 SYGVKD come from the germline V gene. The CDR3 consists of 12 residues. V gave up 9 bases and J gave up 4 bases, with 12 bases separating them.

This sequence joins TRBV19 and TRBJ1-2, with TRBD1 as a possible D gene (5 bases). The CDR3 runs 13 residues. V lost 3 bases and J 4 bases, leaving 9 bases between the germline ends. Germline V gives CDR1 LNHDA, CDR2 SQIVND (reference sequence). The DNA for the CDR3 is TGTGCCAGTAGTATTGGCAGGGTCTATGGCTACACCTTC. It translates to CASSIGRVYGYTF.

The chain couples TRBV2 to TRBJ1-5; D ambiguous. The CDR3 contains 13 residues. Germline CDR1 and CDR2: SNHLY and FYNNEI. V gave up 4 bases and J gave up 6 bases, with 10 bases separating them. The CDR3 DNA is TGTGCCAGCAGTGTCGGGGTACCTCAGCCCCAGCATTTT. It specifies CASSVGVPQPQHF.

CDR3 nucleotide sequence: TGTGCCAGCAGCACCAGGGAAGGCACTGAAGCTTTCTTT. It specifies CASSTREGTEAFF. The chain has TRBV7-9 and TRBJ1-1; the D gene is possibly TRBD1 (5 bases). Germline V gene data show CDR1 as SEHNR and CDR2 as FQNEAQ (reference sequence). Deletions cut 5 bases from V and 4 bases from J, with 11 bases between. The CDR3 covers 13 residues.

This chain connects TRBV7-6 to TRBJ1-2; 8 positions agree with TRBD1. Germline lookup yields CDR1 SGHVS and CDR2 FNYEAQ. J was trimmed by 6 bases and V by 5 bases; bases with no gene match: 8. This CDR3 has 14 amino acids. The CDR3 protein is CASSLDRGQDGYTF. CDR3 DNA sequence: TGTGCCAGCAGCCTTGACAGGGGACAAGATGGCTACACCTTC.